Listed below are T cell receptor beta chains from one sample, sequenced in a study of blood T cell repertoires in COVID-19. Some clones are missing from TCRdb's copy, which holds only in-frame ones; the method was immunoSEQ multiplex PCR. This table has some 340,000 clones, less than 90% appearing once. Sequenced sample: PBMCs or T cells enriched from blood (not recorded which). The receptors originated from a woman between 45 and 65 years old who had recovered from COVID-19. Both conserved end residues are part of each CDR3. D genes are given only for firm matches. Only some rows state a clone size, as once, few, many or a class for expanded clones.

>TRBJ1-1|few|TRBV14|-
TGTGCCAGCAGCCCAACCCTAAAGACTGAAGCTTTCTTT
CASSPTLKTEAFF
>TRBJ2-1|-|TRBV7-9|TRBD2
TGTGCCAGCAGGTCCGGGGGGTTGGCGGGAGATTGGTCGAATGAGCAGTTCTTC
CASRSGGLAGDWSNEQFF
>TRBJ1-5|-|TRBV19|-
TGTGCCAGTATCCATCCAGGGAGCAATCAGCCCCAGCATTTT
CASIHPGSNQPQHF
>TRBJ2-5|-|TRBV5-5|TRBD1
TGTGCCAGCAGCCCCCGGACAGGGGACAAGGAGACCCAGTACTTC
CASSPRTGDKETQYF
>TRBJ2-1|once|TRBV4-1|TRBD1
TGCGCCAGCAGCCTTCGGACAGGGGGCTGGGATGAGCAGTTCTTC
CASSLRTGGWDEQFF
>TRBJ1-1|-|TRBV7-3|-
TGTGCCAGCAGCCCGTCGGGGGGCTTCACTGAAGCTTTCTTT
CASSPSGGFTEAFF
>TRBJ2-7|-|TRBV6-5|-
TGTGCCAGCAGCCCCCAGGGATTCTACGAGCAGTACTTC
CASSPQGFYEQYF
>TRBJ1-1|-|TRBV11-2|-
TGTGCCAGCAGCTTAGTGTTAGAAGCTTTCTTT
CASSLVLEAFF
>TRBJ2-1|-|TRBV4-1|-
TGCGCCAGCAGCCAGGCATGGACAGGGAGGGGGCACAATGAGCAGTTCTTC
CASSQAWTGRGHNEQFF
>TRBJ1-5|once|TRBV6-5|TRBD1
TGTGCCAGCGGGACAGGTAGCAATCAGCCCCAGCATTTT
CASGTGSNQPQHF
>TRBJ1-2|-|TRBV5-6|-
TGTGCCAGCAGCCAACGGGAGGCCCCTAACTATGGCTACACCTTC
CASSQREAPNYGYTF
>TRBJ2-1|-|TRBV30|TRBD2
TGTGCCTGGAGTGGAGGGACTAGTGGGGGCAATGAGCAGTTCTTC
CAWSGGTSGGNEQFF
>TRBJ1-2|few|TRBV5-1|-
TGCGCCAGCAGCTTGGACTCGGGGGGCGGATATGGCTACACCTTC
CASSLDSGGGYGYTF
>TRBJ2-1|-|TRBV19|TRBD2
TGTGCCAGCCGGGGGCTAGCGGGGCACAATGAGCAGTTCTTC
CASRGLAGHNEQFF
>TRBJ1-6|-|TRBV11-3|TRBD1
TGTGCCAGCAGATCAACGGACAGGGGTAATTCACCCCTCCACTTT
CASRSTDRGNSPLHF
>TRBJ2-3|-|TRBV10-3|TRBD1
TGTGCCATCAGTGATGAGGGGGCGAGCACAGATACGCAGTATTTT
CAISDEGASTDTQYF
>TRBJ1-5|-|TRBV28|TRBD1
TGTGCCAGCAGTCCTCGGACAGGGCGCCAGCCCCAGCATTTT
CASSPRTGRQPQHF
>TRBJ1-5|-|TRBV19|-
TGTGCCAGTACTGGACAGACAGGCTCCAATCAGCCCCAGCATTTT
CASTGQTGSNQPQHF
>TRBJ1-2|-|TRBV3-1/TRBV3-2|-
TGTGCCAGCAGCCCCGGTAGTCCTAACTATGGCTACACCTTC
CASSPGSPNYGYTF
>TRBJ2-7|-|TRBV12-3/TRBV12-4|TRBD1
TGTGCCAGCAGTTTCCAGACAGGGGGCGAGCAGTACTTC
CASSFQTGGEQYF
>TRBJ1-2|-|TRBV20-1|-
TGCAGTGCTTCAGGACAGTTGGGCTACACCTTC
CSASGQLGYTF
>TRBJ1-1|-|TRBV7-9|TRBD1
TGTGCCAGCACCGACAGGGGATCGGTTACTGAAGCTTTCTTT
CASTDRGSVTEAFF
>TRBJ1-4|-|TRBV5-1|TRBD1
TGCGCCAGCAGCCCTGGGGACAGGGATAATGAAAAACTGTTTTTT
CASSPGDRDNEKLFF
>TRBJ2-1|-|TRBV6-2/TRBV6-3|TRBD2
TGTGCCAGCAGTTACTCGATGGCACTAGCGGGAGACGATGAGCAGTTCTTC
CASSYSMALAGDDEQFF
>TRBJ2-1|few|TRBV5-1|-
TGCGCCAGCATACCTCAGGCGGGCGGGATCTACAATGAGCAGTTCTTC
CASIPQAGGIYNEQFF
>TRBJ1-1|-|TRBV29-1|TRBD1
TGCAGCGTTGCCCTCCGGGACAGGCTGAACACTGAAGCTTTCTTT
CSVALRDRLNTEAFF
>TRBJ2-2|-|TRBV30|TRBD2
TGTGCCTGGAGTCATAGCGGGAGCTACACCGGGGAGCTGTTTTTT
CAWSHSGSYTGELFF
>TRBJ1-2|-|TRBV19|TRBD1
TGTGCCAGTAGTACGGGACAGGGAGCGGACTATGGCTACACCTTC
CASSTGQGADYGYTF
>TRBJ2-1|-|TRBV11-3|TRBD1
TGTGCCAGCAGCTCCGGACAGGCCCCCAATGAGCAGTTCTTC
CASSSGQAPNEQFF
>TRBJ2-7|-|TRBV6-2/TRBV6-3|-
TGTGCCAGCAGTTACTCTTCGGGAAATCTTAACGAGCAGTACTTC
CASSYSSGNLNEQYF
>TRBJ2-1|-|TRBV19|TRBD2
TGTGCCAGTAGTACGACTAGCGGCAATGAGCAGTTCTTC
CASSTTSGNEQFF
>TRBJ1-4|-|TRBV15|TRBD1
TGTGCCACCAGCAGCACTTATCAGGGACAGGGGGATGAAAAACTGTTTTTT
CATSSTYQGQGDEKLFF
>TRBJ1-2|-|TRBV5-1|-
TGCGCCAGCAGTTCAGACGGAGGCTATGGCTACACCTTC
CASSSDGGYGYTF
>TRBJ1-1|-|TRBV12-3/TRBV12-4|-
TGTGCCAGCAGCCCGGAGGGCGGCACTGAAGCTTTCTTT
CASSPEGGTEAFF
>TRBJ2-1|-|TRBV7-8|TRBD2
TGTGCCAGCAGCCTCCCCTCCGGGACTAGCGCGTACAATGAGCAGTTCTTC
CASSLPSGTSAYNEQFF
>TRBJ2-5|few|TRBV27|-
TGTGCCAGCAGCCCAAGCGGGCACCAAGAGACCCAGTACTTC
CASSPSGHQETQYF
>TRBJ2-1|-|TRBV4-1|-
TGCGCCAGCAGCGAAGGAACAGGGTTCGAGGAGCAGTTCTTC
CASSEGTGFEEQFF
>TRBJ2-7|-|TRBV6-5|TRBD1
TGTGCCAGCAGTAGGGACAGGGACTACGAGCAGTACTTC
CASSRDRDYEQYF
>TRBJ2-3|-|TRBV9|-
TGTGCCAGCAGCGCCGACAAGGGAGGAACAGATACGCAGTATTTT
CASSADKGGTDTQYF
>TRBJ1-1|-|TRBV9|-
TGTGCCAGCAGCCAAAACAGGTGGGGGGGGCCCGCTTTCTTT
CASSQNRWGGPAFF
>TRBJ1-2|few|TRBV11-2|-
TGTGCCAGCAGCTTAGTGGCAGGGGGCTACACCTTC
CASSLVAGGYTF
>TRBJ2-3|-|TRBV19|TRBD2
TGTGCCAGTAGTATCATCAGCGGGGGGCTTCTTCATACGCAGTATTTT
CASSIISGGLLHTQYF
>TRBJ1-5|-|TRBV2|TRBD1
TGTGCCAGCAGGGCTCAGGGGGCCGCGGGTCAGCCCCAGCATTTT
CASRAQGAAGQPQHF
>TRBJ2-7|-|TRBV25-1|TRBD2
TGTGCCAGCAGTGCCCGACTAGCAGGGGAGCAGTACTTC
CASSARLAGEQYF
>TRBJ2-2|-|TRBV5-8|TRBD2
TGTGCCAGCAGCTTGCTCGCGGGAGGTTCCACCGGGGAGCTGTTTTTT
CASSLLAGGSTGELFF
>TRBJ1-4|-|TRBV19|-
TGTGCCAGTAGTATACTACAGGGCGATGAAAAACTGTTTTTT
CASSILQGDEKLFF
>TRBJ2-7|-|TRBV30|TRBD1
TGTGCCTGGAGTACCGGGACAGGGTACTACGAGCAGTACTTC
CAWSTGTGYYEQYF
>TRBJ2-2|-|TRBV13|-
TGTGCCAGCAGCTACTTGAGCGGGGAGCTGTTTTTT
CASSYLSGELFF